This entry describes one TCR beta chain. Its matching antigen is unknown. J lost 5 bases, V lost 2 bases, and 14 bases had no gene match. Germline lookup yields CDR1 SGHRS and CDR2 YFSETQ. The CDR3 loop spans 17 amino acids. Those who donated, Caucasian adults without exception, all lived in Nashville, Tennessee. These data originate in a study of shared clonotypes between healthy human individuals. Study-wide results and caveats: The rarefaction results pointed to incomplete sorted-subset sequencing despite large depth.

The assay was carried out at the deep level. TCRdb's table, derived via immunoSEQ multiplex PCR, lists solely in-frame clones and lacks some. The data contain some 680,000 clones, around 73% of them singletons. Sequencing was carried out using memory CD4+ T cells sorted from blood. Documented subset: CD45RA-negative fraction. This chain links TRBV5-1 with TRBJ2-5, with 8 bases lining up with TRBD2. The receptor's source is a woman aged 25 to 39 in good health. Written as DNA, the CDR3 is TGCGCCAGCAGCTTTAGGGTTGGGACTAGTACCAGGGAGACCCAGTACTTC. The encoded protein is CASSFRVGTSTRETQYF.